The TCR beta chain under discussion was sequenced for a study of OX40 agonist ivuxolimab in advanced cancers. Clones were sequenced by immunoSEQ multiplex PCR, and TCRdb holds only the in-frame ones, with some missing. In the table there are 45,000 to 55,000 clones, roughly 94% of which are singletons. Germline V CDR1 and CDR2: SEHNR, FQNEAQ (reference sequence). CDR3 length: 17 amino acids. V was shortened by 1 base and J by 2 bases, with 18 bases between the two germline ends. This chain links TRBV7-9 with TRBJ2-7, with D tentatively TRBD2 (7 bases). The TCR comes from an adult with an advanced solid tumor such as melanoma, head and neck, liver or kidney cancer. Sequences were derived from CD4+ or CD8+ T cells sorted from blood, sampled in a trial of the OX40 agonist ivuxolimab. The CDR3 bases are TGTGCCAGCAGCTTAGATTTTGGGGGGGGCGCAGCCTACGAGCAGTACTTC. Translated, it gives CASSLDFGGGAAYEQYF. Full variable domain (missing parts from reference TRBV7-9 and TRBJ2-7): DTGVSQNPRHKITKRGQNVTFRCDPISEHNRLYWYRQTLGQGPEFLTYFQNEAQLEKSRLLSDRFSAERPKGSFSTLEIQRTEQGDSAMYLCASSLDFGGGAAYEQYFGPGTRLTVT.